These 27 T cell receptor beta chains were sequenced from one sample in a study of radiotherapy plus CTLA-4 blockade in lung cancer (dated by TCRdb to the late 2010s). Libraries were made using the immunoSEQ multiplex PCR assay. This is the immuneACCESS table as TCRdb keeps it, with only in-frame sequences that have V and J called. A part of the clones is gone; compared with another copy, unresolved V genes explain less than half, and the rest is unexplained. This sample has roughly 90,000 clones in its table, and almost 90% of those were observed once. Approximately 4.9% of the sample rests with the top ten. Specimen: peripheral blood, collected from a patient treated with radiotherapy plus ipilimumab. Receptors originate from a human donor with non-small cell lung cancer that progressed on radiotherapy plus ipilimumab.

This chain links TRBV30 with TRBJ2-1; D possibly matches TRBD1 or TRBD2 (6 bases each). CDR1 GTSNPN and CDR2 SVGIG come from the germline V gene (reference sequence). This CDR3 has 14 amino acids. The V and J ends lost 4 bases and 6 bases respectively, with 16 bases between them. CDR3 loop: CAWTTRGAGNEQFF. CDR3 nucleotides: TGTGCCTGGACCACAAGGGGGGCTGGCAATGAGCAGTTCTTC.

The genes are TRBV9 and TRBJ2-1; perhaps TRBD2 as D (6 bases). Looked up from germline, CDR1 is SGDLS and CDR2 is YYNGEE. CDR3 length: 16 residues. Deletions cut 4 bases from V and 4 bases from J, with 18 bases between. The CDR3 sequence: CASSTPRDGRYNEQFF. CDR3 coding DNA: TGTGCCAGCAGCACCCCCCGGGACGGGAGATACAATGAGCAGTTCTTC.

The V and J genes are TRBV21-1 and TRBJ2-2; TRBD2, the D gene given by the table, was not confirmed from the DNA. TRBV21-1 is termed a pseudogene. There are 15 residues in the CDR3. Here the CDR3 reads CASIGAGVNTGELFF. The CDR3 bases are TGTGCCAGCATCGGAGCGGGAGTGAACACCGGGGAGCTGTTTTTT.

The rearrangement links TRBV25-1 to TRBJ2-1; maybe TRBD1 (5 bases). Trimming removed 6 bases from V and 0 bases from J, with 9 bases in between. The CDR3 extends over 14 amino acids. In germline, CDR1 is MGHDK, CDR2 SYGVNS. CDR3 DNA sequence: TGTGCCAGCAGCAGGGAAAGCTCCTACAATGAGCAGTTCTTC. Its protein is CASSRESSYNEQFF.

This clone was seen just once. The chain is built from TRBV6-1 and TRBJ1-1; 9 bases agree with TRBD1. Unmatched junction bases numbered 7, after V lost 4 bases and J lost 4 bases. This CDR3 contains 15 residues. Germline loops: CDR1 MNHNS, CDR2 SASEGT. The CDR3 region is CASSGSGTGTTEAFF. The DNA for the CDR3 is TGTGCCAGCAGTGGGTCCGGGACAGGGACCACTGAAGCTTTCTTT.

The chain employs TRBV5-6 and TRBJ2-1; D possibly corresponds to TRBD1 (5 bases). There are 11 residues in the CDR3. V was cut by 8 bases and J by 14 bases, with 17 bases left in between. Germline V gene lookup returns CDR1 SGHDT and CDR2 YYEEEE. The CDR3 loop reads CASSSALGEFF. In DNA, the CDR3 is TGTGCCAGTTCCTCGGCTCTAGGGGAGTTCTTC.

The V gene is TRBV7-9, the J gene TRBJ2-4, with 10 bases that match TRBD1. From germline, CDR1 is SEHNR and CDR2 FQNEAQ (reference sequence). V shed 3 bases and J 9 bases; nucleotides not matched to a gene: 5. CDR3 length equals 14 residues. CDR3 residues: CASSLGQGSSIQYF. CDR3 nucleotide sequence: TGTGCCAGCAGCTTGGGACAGGGGTCAAGCATTCAGTACTTC.

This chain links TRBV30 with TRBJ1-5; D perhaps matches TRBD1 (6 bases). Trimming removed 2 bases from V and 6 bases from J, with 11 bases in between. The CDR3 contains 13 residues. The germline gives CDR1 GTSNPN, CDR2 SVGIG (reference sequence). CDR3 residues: CAWSPAGVQPQHF. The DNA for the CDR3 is TGTGCCTGGAGTCCGGCAGGGGTTCAGCCCCAGCATTTT. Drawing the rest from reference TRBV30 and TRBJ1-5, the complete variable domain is SQTIHQWPATLVQPVGSPLSLECTVEGTSNPNLYWYRQAAGRGLQLLFYSVGIGQISSEVPQNLSASRPQDRQFILSSKKLLLSDSGFYLCAWSPAGVQPQHFGDGTRLSIL.

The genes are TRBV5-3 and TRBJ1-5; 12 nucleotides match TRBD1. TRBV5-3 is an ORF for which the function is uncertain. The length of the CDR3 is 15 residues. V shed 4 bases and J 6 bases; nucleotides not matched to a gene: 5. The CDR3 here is CARSGGQGAPQPQHF. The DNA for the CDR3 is TGTGCCAGAAGCGGGGGACAGGGGGCGCCTCAGCCCCAGCATTTT.

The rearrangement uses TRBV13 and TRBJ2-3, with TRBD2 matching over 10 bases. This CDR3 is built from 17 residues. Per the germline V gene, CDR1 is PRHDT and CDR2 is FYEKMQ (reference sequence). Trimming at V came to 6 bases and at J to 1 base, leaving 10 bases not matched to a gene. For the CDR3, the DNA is TGTGCCAGCAGTGGAGCGGGAGGGCCGGTCCGCACAGATACGCAGTATTTT. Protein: CASSGAGGPVRTDTQYF.

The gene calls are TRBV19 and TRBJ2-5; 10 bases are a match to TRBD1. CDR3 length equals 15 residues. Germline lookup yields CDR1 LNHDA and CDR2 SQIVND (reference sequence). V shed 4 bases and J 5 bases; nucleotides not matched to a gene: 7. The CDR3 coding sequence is TGTGCCAGTAGTAGTCCGGGGACAGGGGACGAGACCCAGTACTTC. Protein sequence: CASSSPGTGDETQYF.

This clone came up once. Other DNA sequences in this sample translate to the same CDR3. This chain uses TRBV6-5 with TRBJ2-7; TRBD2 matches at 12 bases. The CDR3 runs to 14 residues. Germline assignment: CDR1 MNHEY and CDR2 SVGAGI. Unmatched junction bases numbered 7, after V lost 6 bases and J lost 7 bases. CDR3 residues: CASSRLAGDYEQYF. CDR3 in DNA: TGTGCCAGCAGCAGACTAGCGGGAGATTATGAGCAGTACTTC.

This CDR3 is CASSEQGNEQFF. In DNA, the CDR3 is TGTGCCAGCAGCGAACAGGGGAATGAGCAGTTCTTC. The genes are TRBV7-9 and TRBJ2-1; 7 bases fit TRBD1. The CDR3 sequence is 12 residues long. CDR1 is SEHNR, CDR2 FQNEAQ, per germline (reference sequence). Germline trimming cut 5 bases from V and 7 bases from J; bases unmatched to any gene: 2.

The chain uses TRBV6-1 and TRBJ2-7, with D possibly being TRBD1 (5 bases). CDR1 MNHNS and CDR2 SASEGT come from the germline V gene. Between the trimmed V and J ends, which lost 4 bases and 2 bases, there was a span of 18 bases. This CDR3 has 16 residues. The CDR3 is CASSAYLRVGTYEQYF. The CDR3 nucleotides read TGTGCCAGCAGTGCGTATCTCAGGGTGGGGACCTACGAGCAGTACTTC.

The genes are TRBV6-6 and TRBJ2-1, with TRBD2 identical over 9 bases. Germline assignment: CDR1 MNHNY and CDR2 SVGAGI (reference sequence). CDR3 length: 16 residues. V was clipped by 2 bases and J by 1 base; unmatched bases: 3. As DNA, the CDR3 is TGTGCCAGCAGTTACAGGCGGGAGGGGTCCTACAATGAGCAGTTCTTC. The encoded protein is CASSYRREGSYNEQFF.

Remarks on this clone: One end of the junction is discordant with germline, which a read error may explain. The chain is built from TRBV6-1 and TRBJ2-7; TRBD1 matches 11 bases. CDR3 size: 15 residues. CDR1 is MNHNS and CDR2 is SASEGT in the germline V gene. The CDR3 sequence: CAGSAKGQGGIEQYF. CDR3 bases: TGTGCCGGCAGTGCTAAGGGACAGGGGGGGATCGAGCAGTACTTC.

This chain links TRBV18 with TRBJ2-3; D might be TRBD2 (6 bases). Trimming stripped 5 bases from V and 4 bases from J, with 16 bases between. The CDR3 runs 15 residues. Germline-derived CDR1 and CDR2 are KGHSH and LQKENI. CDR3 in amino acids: CASSSTGGGSDTQYF. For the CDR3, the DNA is TGTGCCAGCTCATCAACAGGTGGGGGGTCAGATACGCAGTATTTT.

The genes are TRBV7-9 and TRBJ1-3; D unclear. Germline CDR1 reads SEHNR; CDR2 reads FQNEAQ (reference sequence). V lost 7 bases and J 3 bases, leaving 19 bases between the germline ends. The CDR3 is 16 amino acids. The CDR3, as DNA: TGTGCCAGCACCCGAGCCGGGCCTCTTGATGGAAACACCATATATTTT. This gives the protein CASTRAGPLDGNTIYF.

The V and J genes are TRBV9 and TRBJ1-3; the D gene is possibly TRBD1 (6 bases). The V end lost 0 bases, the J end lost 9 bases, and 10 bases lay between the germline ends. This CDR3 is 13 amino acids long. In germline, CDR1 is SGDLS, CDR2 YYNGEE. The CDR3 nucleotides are TGTGCCAGCAGCGTAGTGATGGGGGCCACCATATATTTT. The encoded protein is CASSVVMGATIYF.

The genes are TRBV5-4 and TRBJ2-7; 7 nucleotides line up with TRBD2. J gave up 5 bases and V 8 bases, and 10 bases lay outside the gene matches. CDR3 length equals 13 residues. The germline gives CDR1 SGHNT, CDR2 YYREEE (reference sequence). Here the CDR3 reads CASSLSGTNEQYF. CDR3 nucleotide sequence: TGTGCCAGTTCTCTCTCCGGGACTAACGAGCAGTACTTC.

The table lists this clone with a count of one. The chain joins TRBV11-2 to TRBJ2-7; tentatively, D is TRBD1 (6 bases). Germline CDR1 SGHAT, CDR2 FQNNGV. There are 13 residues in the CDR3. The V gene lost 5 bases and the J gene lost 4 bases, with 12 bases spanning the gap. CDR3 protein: CASSKIGQYEQYF. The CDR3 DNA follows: TGTGCCAGCAGCAAAATCGGACAGTACGAGCAGTACTTC.

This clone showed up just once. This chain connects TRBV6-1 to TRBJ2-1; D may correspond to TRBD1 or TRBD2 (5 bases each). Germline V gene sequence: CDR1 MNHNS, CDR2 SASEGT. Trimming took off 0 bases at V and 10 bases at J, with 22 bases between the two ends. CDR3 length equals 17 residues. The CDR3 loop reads CASSEALDTRGFGEQFF. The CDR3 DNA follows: TGTGCCAGCAGTGAAGCCCTTGACACCCGGGGCTTTGGAGAGCAGTTCTTC.

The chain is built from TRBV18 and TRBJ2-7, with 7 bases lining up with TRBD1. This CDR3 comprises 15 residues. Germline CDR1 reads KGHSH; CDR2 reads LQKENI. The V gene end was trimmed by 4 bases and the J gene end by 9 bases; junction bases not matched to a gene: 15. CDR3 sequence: CASSLPGQPPFGQYF. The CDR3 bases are TGTGCCAGCTCACTGCCGGGACAGCCTCCGTTCGGGCAGTACTTC.

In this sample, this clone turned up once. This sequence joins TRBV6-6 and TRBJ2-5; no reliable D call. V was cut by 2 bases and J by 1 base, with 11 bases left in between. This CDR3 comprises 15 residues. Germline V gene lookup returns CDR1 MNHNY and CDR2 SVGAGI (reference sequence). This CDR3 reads CASSYLSAIQETQYF. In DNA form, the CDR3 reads TGTGCCAGCAGTTACCTAAGCGCGATCCAAGAGACCCAGTACTTC.

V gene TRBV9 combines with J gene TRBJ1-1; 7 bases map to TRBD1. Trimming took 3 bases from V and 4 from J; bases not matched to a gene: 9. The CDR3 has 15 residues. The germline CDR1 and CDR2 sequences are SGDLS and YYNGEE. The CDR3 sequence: CASSEGGVAGTEAFF. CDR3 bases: TGTGCCAGCAGCGAAGGGGGCGTCGCGGGCACTGAAGCTTTCTTT.

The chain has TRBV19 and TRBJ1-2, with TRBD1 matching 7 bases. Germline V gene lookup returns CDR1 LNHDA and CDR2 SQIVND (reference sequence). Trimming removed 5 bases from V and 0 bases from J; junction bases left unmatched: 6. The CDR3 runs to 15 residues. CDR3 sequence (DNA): TGTGCCAGTAGTCACACAGGGGTAGCTAACTATGGCTACACCTTC. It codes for CASSHTGVANYGYTF.

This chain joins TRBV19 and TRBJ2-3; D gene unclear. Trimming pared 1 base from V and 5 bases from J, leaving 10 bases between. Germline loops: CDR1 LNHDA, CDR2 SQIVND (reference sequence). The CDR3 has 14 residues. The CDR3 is CASSIVALLDTQYF. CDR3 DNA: TGTGCCAGTAGTATAGTAGCCCTTTTAGATACGCAGTATTTT.